Included here is one TCR beta chain sequence, with context. Its antigen is currently unknown. The assay was immunoSEQ multiplex PCR, and TCRdb's table has in-frame clones only and misses some. The repertoire consists of 2.5 million or so clones, with approximately 92% occurring once and the leading ten covering more than 0.12%. CD4+ cells yielded CD45RA+ naive and CD45RA-negative memory subsets. The data were obtained in a study of shared clonotypes between healthy human individuals. Study-wide results and caveats: Between a few donors, naive CD4 clonotypes were shared at a level of about 5.3%. What naive subsets generally showed was a larger estimated richness than memory subsets showed.

V was trimmed by 5 bases and J by 0 bases, leaving 9 bases between them. Germline loops: CDR1 MNHNS, CDR2 SASEGT. The CDR3 totals 14 residues. The J gene is TRBJ2-3, the V gene TRBV6-1, with D perhaps TRBD1 (5 bases). Specimen: naive CD4+ T cells sorted from blood. The sample's subset: CD45RA+ positively selected. This receptor was identified in a man younger than 30 in good health. The CDR3 loop reads CASSTGLSTDTQYF. CDR3 bases: TGTGCCAGCAGTACAGGCCTAAGCACAGATACGCAGTATTTT.